The sample holds many counts of the clone carrying this TCR beta chain. CDR1 is SQVTM and CDR2 is ANQGSEA in the germline V gene. V gave up 3 bases and J gave up 4 bases; unmatched junction bases: 7. The CDR3 spans 14 residues. This sample is drawn from a study of T cells in Graves' hyperthyroidism and ophthalmopathy. RNA transcripts provided the source from which TCR beta CDR3 regions were amplified. HTBI primers were employed in a first-round RT-PCR of the TCR CDR3. TCRdb re-analysed the multiplex PCR reads in MiXCR, keeping a single row per CDR3 protein. The sample contains 95,000 to 110,000 distinct CDR3 sequences, over 45% of which appear only once.

The chain combines TRBV29-1 with TRBJ2-3; 7 bases match TRBD2. The sequencing input was blood. The receptor was isolated from a man between 40 and 49 years old with Graves' hyperthyroidism. DNA for the CDR3: TGCAGCGTTGAGGGGGGGACGGGGGCAGATACGCAGTATTTT. This encodes CSVEGGTGADTQYF.